The 4 T cell receptor beta chains presented below share a single source sample, sequenced in a study of cytomegalovirus exposure and HLA in healthy donors. The study ran its PCR with 60 Vbeta and 13 Jbeta primers. Assay: immunoSEQ multiplex PCR; the TCRdb copy retains only in-frame clones and omits some. The data contain 130,000 to 150,000 clones, about three quarters of them singletons. Sequenced sample: PBMCs. The receptors come from a man aged 35 to 55 in good health and CMV-seropositive.

This clone was seen a few times. The V and J genes are TRBV21-1 and TRBJ2-7; the tabulated D call, TRBD1, remains unverified against the DNA. TRBV21-1 is a pseudogene locus. The CDR3 runs to 15 residues. The CDR3 nucleotides read TGTGCCAGCGGGGGGGACAGGGGGCAGAACGACGAGCAGTACTTC. Amino acid sequence: CASGGDRGQNDEQYF.

This chain joins TRBV5-1 and TRBJ2-3; 8 bases line up with TRBD1. V was pared by 8 bases and J by 6 bases, with 11 bases of the junction left unmatched. CDR1 and CDR2 from the germline V gene are SGHRS and YFSETQ. The CDR3 totals 14 residues. The CDR3 nucleotides are TGCGCCAGTCTCCGGGACAGGCTTCACGATACGCAGTATTTT. Its translation: CASLRDRLHDTQYF.

The chain carries TRBV7-8 and TRBJ1-2; 7 nucleotides agree with TRBD1. The length of the CDR3 is 12 residues. Germline CDR1 and CDR2: SGHVS and FQNEAQ. V gave up 4 bases and J gave up 6 bases; unmatched junction bases: 2. CDR3 sequence (DNA): TGTGCCAGCAGCTCTACAGGGGATGGCTACACCTTC. Its translation: CASSSTGDGYTF.

This sequence joins TRBV6-6 and TRBJ2-3; maybe TRBD1 (6 bases). V dropped 9 bases and J dropped 5 bases, with 12 bases sitting between them. Germline CDR1 MNHNY, CDR2 SVGAGI (reference sequence). The CDR3 extends over 12 amino acids. CDR3 bases: TGTGCCAGTCAGGGGTCTGAAGATACGCAGTATTTT. Its protein is CASQGSEDTQYF.